This T cell receptor (beta chain) originates from a study of tumor-infiltrating lymphocytes in localized non-small cell lung cancer. TCRdb keeps only in-frame clones here, not all; method: immunoSEQ multiplex PCR. The repertoire holds about 7,100 clones, about 78% seen once, with 7% to 9% in the top ten. Source material: lung tumor tissue. This receptor was identified in a human donor with non-small cell lung cancer.

The CDR3 sequence is CASSGLAGDEETQYF. For the CDR3, the DNA is TGTGCCAGCTCCGGACTAGCGGGAGACGAGGAGACCCAGTACTTC. The V call is TRBV7-9, the J call TRBJ2-5; TRBD2 matches at 13 bases. CDR1 and CDR2 (germline): SEHNR, FQNEAQ (reference sequence). The junction had 8 bases not matched to a gene; V was cut back by 8 bases and J by 5 bases. The CDR3 has 15 residues.